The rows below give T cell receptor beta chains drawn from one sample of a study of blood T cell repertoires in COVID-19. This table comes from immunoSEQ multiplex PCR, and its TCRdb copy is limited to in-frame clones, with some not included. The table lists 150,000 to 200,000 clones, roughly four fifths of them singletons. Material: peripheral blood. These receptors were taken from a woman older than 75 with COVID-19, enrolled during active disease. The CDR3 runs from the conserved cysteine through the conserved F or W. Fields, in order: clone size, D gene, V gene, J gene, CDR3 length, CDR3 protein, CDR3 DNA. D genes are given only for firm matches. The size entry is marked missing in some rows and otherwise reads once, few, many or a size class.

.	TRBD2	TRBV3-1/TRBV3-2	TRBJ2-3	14	CASSQSSGGDTQYF	TGTGCCAGCAGCCAATCCAGCGGGGGCGATACGCAGTATTTT
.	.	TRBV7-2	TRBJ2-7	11	CASSFLYEQYF	TGTGCCAGCAGCTTCCTTTACGAGCAGTACTTC
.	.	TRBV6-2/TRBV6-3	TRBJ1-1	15	CASSLLEGATPEAFF	TGTGCCAGCAGTCTCCTGGAGGGCGCAACCCCTGAAGCTTTCTTT
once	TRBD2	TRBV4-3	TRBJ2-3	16	CASSQSTSGDTDTQYF	TGCGCCAGCAGCCAGAGTACTAGCGGGGACACAGATACGCAGTATTTT
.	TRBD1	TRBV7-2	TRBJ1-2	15	CASSLRQGANYGYTF	TGTGCCAGCAGCCTACGACAGGGGGCTAACTATGGCTACACCTTC
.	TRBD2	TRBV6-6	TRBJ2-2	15	CASSYWGGNTGELFF	TGTGCCAGCAGTTACTGGGGGGGGAACACCGGGGAGCTGTTTTTT
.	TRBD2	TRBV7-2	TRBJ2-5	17	CASSFRRTSGGRETQYF	TGTGCCAGCAGCTTCCGTCGGACTAGCGGGGGACGGGAGACCCAGTACTTC
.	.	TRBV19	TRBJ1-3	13	CATQQYRANTIYF	TGTGCCACCCAACAATACAGGGCAAACACCATATATTTT
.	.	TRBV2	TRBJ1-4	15	CASSDRAATNEKLFF	TGTGCCAGCAGTGACAGGGCAGCAACTAATGAAAAACTGTTTTTT
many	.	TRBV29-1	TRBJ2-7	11	CSVGGGREQYF	TGCAGCGTTGGTGGAGGGCGCGAGCAGTACTTC
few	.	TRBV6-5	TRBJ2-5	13	CATSRGSEETQYF	TGTGCCACCTCACGAGGGTCTGAAGAGACCCAGTACTTC
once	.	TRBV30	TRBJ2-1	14	CAWSSDPQANEQFF	TGTGCCTGGAGTTCGGATCCTCAGGCCAATGAGCAGTTCTTC
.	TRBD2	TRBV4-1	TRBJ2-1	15	CASSLGTSGIVEQFF	TGCGCCAGCAGCCTGGGGACTAGCGGGATTGTGGAGCAGTTCTTC
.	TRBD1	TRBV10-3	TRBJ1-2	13	CAISDDRGSGYTF	TGTGCCATCAGTGATGACAGGGGGAGCGGCTACACCTTC
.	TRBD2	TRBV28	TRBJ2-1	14	CASSLLAVYNEQFF	TGTGCCAGCAGTTTACTAGCGGTGTACAATGAGCAGTTCTTC